A selection of T cell receptor beta chains follows, all from one sample in a study of glioma-infiltrating T cells. MiXCR was run by TCRdb on the multiplex PCR reads, yielding one entry per CDR3 protein. Found here are about 93,000 distinct CDR3 sequences, approximately 42% of them singletons; the top ten hold about two fifths. Input material: glioma tissue, nonneoplastic brain tissue, or PBMCs (not recorded which). These receptors were collected from a human donor with low-grade glioma or glioblastoma, undergoing nonglioma brain surgery, or in good health (not recorded which). Both conserved end residues are trimmed from each CDR3.

>TRBV3-1|TRBJ2-5
ASSRHHQETQY
>TRBV28|TRBJ1-6
ASSPPGAPLH
>TRBV20-1|TRBJ2-3
SARGSPGLAGATDTQY
>TRBV19|TRBJ2-7
ASRGDKPYEQY
>TRBV20-1|TRBJ1-5
SARVAGERQH
>TRBV25-1|TRBJ1-4
ASSESTGWYEKLF
>TRBV30|TRBJ2-7
AWTKGGHEQY
>TRBV5-1|TRBJ2-7
ASSLDVREQY
>TRBV4-1|TRBJ2-3
ASSHDQYTDTRY
>TRBV20-1|TRBJ2-7
SAREGENYEQY
>TRBV29-1|TRBJ2-7
SVTTGTSYEQY
>TRBV19|TRBJ2-1
ASSPNRIGEQF
>TRBV5-1|TRBJ1-1
ASSPDTGMNTEAF
>TRBV7-8|TRBJ2-7
ASSLAAGGYEQY
>TRBV15|TRBJ1-5
ATSRDQGQPQH
>TRBV20-1|TRBJ2-7
SASRTGRYGRLQY
>TRBV19|TRBJ2-3
ATMVSANTGELY
>TRBV5-4|TRBJ2-5
ASSLAGQEETQY
>TRBV6-2/TRBV6-3|TRBJ2-6
ASSPRGLNSGANVLT
>TRBV12-3/TRBV12-4|TRBJ1-6
ASSLRQRNSPLH
>TRBV28|TRBJ2-1
ASRGRTSGEQF
>TRBV6-1|TRBJ1-5
ASRPSGNPNQPQH
>TRBV28|TRBJ2-7
ASSLTDRAHSYEQY
>TRBV7-2|TRBJ2-3
ASIRSTDTQY
>TRBV12-3/TRBV12-4|TRBJ2-4
ASSLRGGNIQY
>TRBV29-1|TRBJ2-1
SVEGQRGASYNEQF
>TRBV11-1|TRBJ2-1
ASSFSPEQGLHEQF
>TRBV10-3|TRBJ2-1
AIGEGQGPYEQF
>TRBV15|TRBJ2-5
ATSSPTGGGGWETQY
>TRBV20-1|TRBJ1-5
SVRPSQQNQPQH
>TRBV18|TRBJ1-1
ASSPGQGVTEAF
>TRBV7-2|TRBJ2-5
ASSPTVSAETQY
>TRBV7-3|TRBJ2-2
ASRPGLAANTGELF
>TRBV5-1|TRBJ2-1
ASSLGRTDLEQF
>TRBV2|TRBJ2-7
ASSPNRGYEQY
>TRBV7-9|TRBJ2-1
ASSQGSGLAGDNEQF
>TRBV6-6|TRBJ1-1
ASSSLQGNTEAF
>TRBV6-5|TRBJ2-7
ASSEGGRSYEQY
>TRBV18|TRBJ2-2
ASSPLLATGELF
>TRBV12-3/TRBV12-4|TRBJ1-5
ASSLGHNPTTSNQPQH
>TRBV19|TRBJ2-1
ASSIVAGGSEQF
>TRBV6-1|TRBJ2-1
ASSYPPGLAGGSQF
>TRBV5-5|TRBJ1-3
ASSLGHSGNTIY
>TRBV20-1|TRBJ2-3
SAESTTRGGDTQY
>TRBV24-1|TRBJ2-5
ATSGQGLETQY
>TRBV2|TRBJ2-2
ASRSTRTDRVDDGELF
>TRBV2|TRBJ2-5
ASSEGLVETQY
>TRBV6-2/TRBV6-3|TRBJ2-5
ASSQLTSGKETQY
>TRBV10-2|TRBJ2-1
ASSPRTSGRVVGGEQF
>TRBV12-3/TRBV12-4|TRBJ1-2
ASRRAAANYGYT
>TRBV19|TRBJ2-5
ASSTVGGGHETQY
>TRBV6-2/TRBV6-3|TRBJ2-7
ASRDPRPENEQY
>TRBV29-1|TRBJ1-2
SVSGGGNYGYT